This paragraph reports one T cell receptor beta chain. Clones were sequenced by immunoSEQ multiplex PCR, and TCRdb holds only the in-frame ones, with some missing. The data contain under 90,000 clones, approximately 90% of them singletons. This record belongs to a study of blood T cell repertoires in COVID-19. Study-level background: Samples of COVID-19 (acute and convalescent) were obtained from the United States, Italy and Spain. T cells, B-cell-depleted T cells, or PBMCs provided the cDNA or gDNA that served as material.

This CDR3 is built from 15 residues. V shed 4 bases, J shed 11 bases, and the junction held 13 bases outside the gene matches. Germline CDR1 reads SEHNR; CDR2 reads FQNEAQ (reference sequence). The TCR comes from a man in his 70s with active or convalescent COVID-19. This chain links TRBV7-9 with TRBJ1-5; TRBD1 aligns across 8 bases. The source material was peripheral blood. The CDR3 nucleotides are TGTGCCAGCAGCTCCGACAGGGGACCAGGATCAGCCCAGCATTTT. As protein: CASSSDRGPGSAQHF.